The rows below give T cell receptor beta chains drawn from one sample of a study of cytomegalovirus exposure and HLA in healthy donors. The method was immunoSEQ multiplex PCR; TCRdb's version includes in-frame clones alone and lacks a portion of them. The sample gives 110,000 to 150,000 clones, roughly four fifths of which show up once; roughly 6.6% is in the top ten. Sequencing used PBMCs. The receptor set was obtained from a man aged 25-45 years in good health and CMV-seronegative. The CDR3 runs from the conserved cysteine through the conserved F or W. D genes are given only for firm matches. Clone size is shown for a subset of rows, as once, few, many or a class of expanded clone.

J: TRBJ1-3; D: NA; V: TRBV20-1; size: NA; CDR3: CSAGGMNTIYF; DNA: TGCAGTGCTGGGGGGATGAACACCATATATTTT
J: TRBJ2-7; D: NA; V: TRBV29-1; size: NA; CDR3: CSARSPSYEQYF; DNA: TGCAGCGCCCGCAGTCCCTCCTACGAGCAGTACTTC
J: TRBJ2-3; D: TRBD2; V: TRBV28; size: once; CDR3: CASSLLAGNTDTQYF; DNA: TGTGCCAGCAGCCTTCTAGCGGGGAACACAGATACGCAGTATTTT
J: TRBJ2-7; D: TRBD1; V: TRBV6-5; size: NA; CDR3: CASSLGTGGEQYF; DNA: TGTGCCAGCAGTTTGGGGACAGGGGGCGAGCAGTACTTC
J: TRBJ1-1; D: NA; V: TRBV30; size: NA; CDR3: CAWSVLGKTEAFF; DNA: TGTGCCTGGAGTGTACTAGGGAAGACTGAAGCTTTCTTT
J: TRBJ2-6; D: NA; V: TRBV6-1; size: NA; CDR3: CASSAKQGDGGANGLTF; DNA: TGTGCCAGCAGTGCGAAACAGGGTGATGGTGGGGCCAACGGCCTGACTTTC
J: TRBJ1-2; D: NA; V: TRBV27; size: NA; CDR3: CASSWGGPNYGYTF; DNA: TGTGCCAGCAGCTGGGGGGGACCCAACTATGGCTACACCTTC
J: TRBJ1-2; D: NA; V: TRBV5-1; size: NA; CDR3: CASSLDRLDGYTF; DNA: TGCGCCAGCAGCTTGGACAGGTTGGATGGCTACACCTTC
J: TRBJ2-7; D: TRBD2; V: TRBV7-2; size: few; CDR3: CASSLVGRGEQYF; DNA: TGTGCCAGCAGCTTAGTCGGGAGGGGCGAGCAGTACTTC
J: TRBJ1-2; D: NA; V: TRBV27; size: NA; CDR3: CASSEGSYGYTF; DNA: TGTGCCAGCAGCGAGGGAAGCTATGGCTACACCTTC
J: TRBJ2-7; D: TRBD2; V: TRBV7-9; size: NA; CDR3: CASSLRGGWEGLSSYEQYF; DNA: TGTGCCAGCAGCTTAAGGGGCGGTTGGGAGGGCTTAAGCTCCTACGAGCAGTACTTC
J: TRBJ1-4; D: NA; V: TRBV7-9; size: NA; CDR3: CASSRKQGTPETNEKLFF; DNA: TGTGCCAGCAGCCGAAAGCAGGGGACACCGGAGACTAATGAAAAACTGTTTTTT
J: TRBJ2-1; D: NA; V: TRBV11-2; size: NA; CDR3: CASFSGLSDEQFF; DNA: TGTGCCAGCTTTAGCGGCCTGAGCGATGAGCAGTTCTTC
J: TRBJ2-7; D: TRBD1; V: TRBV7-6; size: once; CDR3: CASSLSGTGVYEQYF; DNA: TGTGCCAGCAGCCTGTCCGGGACAGGGGTATACGAGCAGTACTTC
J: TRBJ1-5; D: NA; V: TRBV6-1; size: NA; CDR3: CASNLYGLQPQHF; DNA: TGTGCCAGCAATCTTTATGGGCTTCAGCCCCAGCATTTT
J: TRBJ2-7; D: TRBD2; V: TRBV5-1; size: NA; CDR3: CASSSGLAGGSGHEQYF; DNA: TGCGCCAGCAGTTCGGGACTAGCGGGAGGGTCGGGTCACGAGCAGTACTTC
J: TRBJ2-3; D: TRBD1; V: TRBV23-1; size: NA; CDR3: CASSHLQGAGDTQYF; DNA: TGCGCCAGCAGTCATTTACAGGGGGCAGGGGATACGCAGTATTTT
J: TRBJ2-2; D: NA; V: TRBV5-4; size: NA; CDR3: CASSPTGWSNTGELFF; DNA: TGTGCCAGCAGCCCCACTGGGTGGAGCAACACCGGGGAGCTGTTTTTT
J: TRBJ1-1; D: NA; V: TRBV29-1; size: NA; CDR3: CSVDQGWGMVNTEAFF; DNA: TGCAGCGTTGATCAGGGGTGGGGCATGGTGAACACTGAAGCTTTCTTT
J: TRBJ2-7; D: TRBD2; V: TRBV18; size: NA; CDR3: CASSLPILAGDRGEQYF; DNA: TGTGCCAGCTCACTACCAATCTTAGCGGGAGATAGGGGCGAGCAGTACTTC
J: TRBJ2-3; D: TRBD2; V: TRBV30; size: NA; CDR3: CAWSPLGLAGGVADTQYF; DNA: TGTGCCTGGAGTCCCCTAGGCCTAGCGGGGGGTGTCGCAGATACGCAGTATTTT
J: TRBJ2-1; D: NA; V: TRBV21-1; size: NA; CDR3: CASTGGLAGGPNNEQFF; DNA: TGTGCCAGCACCGGCGGACTAGCGGGGGGGCCAAACAATGAGCAGTTCTTC
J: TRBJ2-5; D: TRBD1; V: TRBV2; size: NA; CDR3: CASRPRQGARETQYF; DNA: TGTGCCAGCAGGCCTAGACAGGGGGCTCGGGAGACCCAGTACTTC
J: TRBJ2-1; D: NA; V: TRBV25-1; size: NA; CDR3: CASSDSGERSNEQFF; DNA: TGTGCCAGCAGTGATTCGGGGGAGCGTAGCAATGAGCAGTTCTTC
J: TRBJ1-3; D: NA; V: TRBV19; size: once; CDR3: CASSEALSSSGNTIYF; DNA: TGTGCCAGTAGTGAAGCGTTATCAAGCTCTGGAAACACCATATATTTT
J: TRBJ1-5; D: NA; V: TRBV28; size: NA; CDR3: CASSPGGGGEQPQHF; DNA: TGTGCCAGCAGTCCCGGAGGGGGGGGAGAACAGCCCCAGCATTTT
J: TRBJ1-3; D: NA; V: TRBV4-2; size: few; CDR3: CASSQETLSGNTIYF; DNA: TGTGCCAGCAGCCAAGAGACTCTCTCTGGAAACACCATATATTTT
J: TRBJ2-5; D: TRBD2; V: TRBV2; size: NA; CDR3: CASMKREGMETQYF; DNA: TGTGCCAGCATGAAGCGGGAGGGTATGGAGACCCAGTACTTC
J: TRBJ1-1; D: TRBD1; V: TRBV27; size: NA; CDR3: CASSLRTGGSNTEAFF; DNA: TGTGCCAGCAGTTTAAGGACAGGGGGGTCGAACACTGAAGCTTTCTTT
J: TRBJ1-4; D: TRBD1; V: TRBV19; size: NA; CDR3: CASSKTGANEKLFF; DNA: TGTGCCAGTAGTAAGACAGGGGCTAATGAAAAACTGTTTTTT
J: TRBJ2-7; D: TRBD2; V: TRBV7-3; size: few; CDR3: CASSLEGGGAYEQYF; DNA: TGTGCCAGCAGCTTAGAGGGCGGGGGGGCATACGAGCAGTACTTC
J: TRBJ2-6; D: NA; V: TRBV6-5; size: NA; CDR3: CASSSSGAGANVLTF; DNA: TGTGCCAGCAGTTCCTCAGGGGCTGGGGCCAACGTCCTGACTTTC
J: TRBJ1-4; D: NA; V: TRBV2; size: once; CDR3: CASSDQGSGYGVGKLFF; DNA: TGTGCCAGCAGTGATCAAGGATCCGGGTACGGGGTGGGAAAACTGTTTTTT
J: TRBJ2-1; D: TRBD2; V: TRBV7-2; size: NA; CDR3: CASSSSGGGYNEQFF; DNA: TGTGCCAGCAGCTCCAGCGGGGGGGGATACAATGAGCAGTTCTTC
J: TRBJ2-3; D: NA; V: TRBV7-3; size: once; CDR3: CASSFRSQDTQYF; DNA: TGTGCCAGCAGCTTCAGGTCCCAGGATACGCAGTATTTT
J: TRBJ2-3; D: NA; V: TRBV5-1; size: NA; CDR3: CASSLGGRGTDTQYF; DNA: TGCGCCAGCAGCTTGGGAGGGAGAGGCACAGATACGCAGTATTTT
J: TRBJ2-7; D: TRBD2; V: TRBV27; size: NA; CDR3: CASSSFPGTSPDYEQYF; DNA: TGTGCCAGCAGTTCGTTCCCCGGGACTAGCCCCGACTACGAGCAGTACTTC
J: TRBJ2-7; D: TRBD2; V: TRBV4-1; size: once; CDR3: CASSLLAGEGYEQYF; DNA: TGCGCCAGCAGCCTACTAGCGGGGGAAGGCTACGAGCAGTACTTC
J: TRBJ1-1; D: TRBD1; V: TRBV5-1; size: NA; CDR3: CASSDQTGGRGAFF; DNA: TGCGCCAGCAGCGACCAGACAGGGGGGAGGGGAGCTTTCTTT
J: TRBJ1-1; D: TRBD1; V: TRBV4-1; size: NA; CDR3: CASSQVGRGPLRTEAFF; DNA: TGCGCCAGCAGCCAAGTAGGCAGGGGGCCCCTAAGGACTGAAGCTTTCTTT
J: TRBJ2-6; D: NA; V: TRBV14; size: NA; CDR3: CASSTTSGANVLTF; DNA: TGTGCCAGCAGCACAACCTCTGGGGCCAACGTCCTGACTTTC
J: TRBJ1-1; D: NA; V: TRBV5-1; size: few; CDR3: CASSLGGGYTEAFF; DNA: TGCGCCAGCAGCTTGGGGGGGGGATACACTGAAGCTTTCTTT
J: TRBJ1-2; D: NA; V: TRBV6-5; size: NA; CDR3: CASSLGSGGLGYGYTF; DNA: TGTGCCAGCAGTTTGGGGTCTGGGGGACTCGGATATGGCTACACCTTC
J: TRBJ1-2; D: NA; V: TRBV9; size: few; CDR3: CASNLGGGNYGYTF; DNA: TGTGCCAGCAACCTCGGCGGCGGGAACTATGGCTACACCTTC
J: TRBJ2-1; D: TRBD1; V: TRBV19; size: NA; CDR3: CASRDRAAYNEQFF; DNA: TGTGCCAGTAGGGACAGGGCGGCCTACAATGAGCAGTTCTTC
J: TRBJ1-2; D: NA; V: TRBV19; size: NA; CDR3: CASSRDREGYGYTF; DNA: TGTGCCAGTAGTAGAGACCGGGAGGGTTATGGCTACACCTTC
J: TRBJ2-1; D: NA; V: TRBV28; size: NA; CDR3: CASSPRDNEQFF; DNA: TGTGCCAGCAGTCCCAGGGATAATGAGCAGTTCTTC
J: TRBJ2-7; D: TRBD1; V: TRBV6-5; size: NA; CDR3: CASSSKAGTGNRDEYF; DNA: TGTGCCAGCAGTTCCAAGGCCGGGACAGGGAATCGAGATGAGTACTTC
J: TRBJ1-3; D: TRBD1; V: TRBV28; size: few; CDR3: CASSEQGSSGNTIYF; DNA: TGTGCCAGCAGTGAACAGGGGAGCTCTGGAAACACCATATATTTT
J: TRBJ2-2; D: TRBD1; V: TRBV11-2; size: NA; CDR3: CASSRPRGPGTGELFF; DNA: TGTGCCAGCAGCCGCCCCAGGGGGCCGGGCACCGGGGAGCTGTTTTTT